Each of the 29 T cell receptor beta chains below was sequenced from the same sample in a study of T cell responses to AZD1222 COVID-19 vaccine. Sequencing was performed with immunoSEQ multiplex PCR; in TCRdb, only in-frame clones are kept and a portion is missing. The sample consists of 150,000 to 200,000 clones, about 92% of them appearing once. The input for sequencing was peripheral blood, taken on day 0 of AZD1222 vaccination. The source is an adult in good health.

The chain joins TRBV5-1 to TRBJ2-1, with 13 bases fitting TRBD2. Germline CDR1 is SGHRS and CDR2 is YFSETQ. The CDR3 sequence is 17 residues long. The V segment lost 3 bases and the J segment 4 bases; nucleotides outside the gene matches: 7. The CDR3 DNA reads TGCGCCAGCAGCTACGCCGGGACTAGCGGGGTTTACAATGAGCAGTTCTTC. This codes for CASSYAGTSGVYNEQFF.

This chain links TRBV14 with TRBJ1-3, with D uncertain. V was pared by 6 bases and J by 0 bases, with 12 bases between. Germline values: CDR1 SGHDN, CDR2 FVKESK. The CDR3 covers 15 residues. CDR3 in amino acids: CASRKGGSSGNTIYF. CDR3 nucleotide sequence: TGTGCCAGCAGGAAAGGTGGGAGCTCTGGAAACACCATATATTTT.

This chain connects TRBV10-3 to TRBJ1-2, with no clear D. V was trimmed by 5 bases and J by 4 bases, leaving 8 bases between them. The length of the CDR3 is 12 residues. From germline, CDR1 is ENHRY and CDR2 SYGVKD. CDR3 region: CAISSSSYGYTF. The CDR3 DNA follows: TGTGCCATCAGTTCTTCATCCTATGGCTACACCTTC.

The CDR3 DNA follows: TGTGCTAGTGGTTTGGCGGTCAGAGAAGAGACCCAGTACTTC. It codes for CASGLAVREETQYF. The J gene is TRBJ2-5, the V gene TRBV12-5; D unresolved. V lost 1 base, J lost 3 bases, and 9 bases lay in between. The CDR3 totals 14 residues. The V gene's germline CDR1 is LGHNT and CDR2 FRNRAP. The full variable domain, completed using reference TRBV12-5 and TRBJ2-5, is DARVTQTPRHKVTEMGQEVTMRCQPILGHNTVFWYRQTMMQGLELLAYFRNRAPLDDSGMPKDRFSAEMPDATLATLKIQPSEPRDSAVYFCASGLAVREETQYFGPGTRLLVL.

The rearrangement uses TRBV18 and TRBJ1-5; D gene ambiguous. CDR3 length: 13 amino acids. Per germline, CDR1 KGHSH and CDR2 LQKENI. The V end lost 5 bases, the J end lost 7 bases, and 12 bases lay between the germline ends. CDR3 sequence: CASSERVLQPQHF. Written as DNA, the CDR3 is TGTGCCAGCTCAGAGCGGGTACTACAGCCCCAGCATTTT.

This sequence joins TRBV11-2 and TRBJ2-7, with D uncertain. V was clipped by 1 base and J by 6 bases, with 7 bases between them. This CDR3 is built from 12 residues. Germline V gives CDR1 SGHAT, CDR2 FQNNGV. CDR3 in amino acids: CASSLGPSEQYF. CDR3 nucleotides: TGTGCCAGCAGCTTAGGGCCGAGCGAGCAGTACTTC.

The rearrangement uses TRBV6-5 and TRBJ1-1; D is unresolved. The CDR3 extends over 14 amino acids. Germline CDR1 and CDR2: MNHEY and SVGAGI. The germline V and J ends were trimmed by 6 bases and 2 bases, with 13 bases remaining between them. The CDR3 loop reads CASSPSGPNTEAFF. The CDR3, as DNA: TGTGCCAGCAGCCCCTCCGGTCCTAACACTGAAGCTTTCTTT.

V gene TRBV7-6 combines with J gene TRBJ1-1, with D perhaps matching TRBD1 (5 bases). Deletions cut 4 bases from V and 3 bases from J, with 12 bases between. The CDR3 contains 14 residues. Germline V CDR1 and CDR2: SGHVS, FNYEAQ. In nucleotides, the CDR3 is TGTGCCAGCAGCTCAGCGGGAGGGGACACTGAAGCTTTCTTT. Translated, it gives CASSSAGGDTEAFF. The complete variable domain, with remaining parts taken from reference TRBV7-6 and TRBJ1-1, reads GAGVSQSPRYKVTKRGQDVALRCDPISGHVSLYWYRQALGQGPEFLTYFNYEAQQDKSGLPNDRFSAERPEGSISTLTIQRTEQRDSAMYRCASSSAGGDTEAFFGQGTRLTVV.

CDR3 in DNA: TGTGCCAGCATGCCCCTGACAGTCACCCACTATGGCTACACCTTC. This codes for CASMPLTVTHYGYTF. This sequence joins TRBV11-2 and TRBJ1-2; possible D gene TRBD1, 5 bases. V was trimmed by 7 bases and J by 3 bases, leaving 18 bases between them. Germline CDR1 SGHAT, CDR2 FQNNGV. The CDR3 totals 15 residues.

The chain recombines TRBV6-5 with TRBJ2-2, with 7 positions matching TRBD1. Germline lookup yields CDR1 MNHEY and CDR2 SVGAGI. This CDR3 has 16 residues. Trimming cost V 0 bases and J 4 bases; bases outside gene matches: 5. DNA for the CDR3: TGTGCCAGCAGTTACTCGACAGGGTTGAGCACCGGGGAGCTGTTTTTT. The encoded protein is CASSYSTGLSTGELFF.

This chain links TRBV5-8 with TRBJ2-1, with a tentative D call TRBD2 (6 bases). Germline V gene lookup returns CDR1 SGHTS and CDR2 YDEGEE. This CDR3 contains 14 residues. V was cut by 7 bases and J by 4 bases, with 15 bases left in between. CDR3 nucleotides: TGTGCCAGCCACGGAGGGCCGGGATACAATGAGCAGTTCTTC. Its translation: CASHGGPGYNEQFF.

This chain uses TRBV2 with TRBJ1-1; D remains unclear. Germline CDR1 and CDR2: SNHLY and FYNNEI. The CDR3 runs 10 residues. The ends were cut back, 6 bases at V and 9 bases at J, with 8 bases in the middle. The DNA for the CDR3 is TGTGCCAGCAGCGAGTTTCAAGCTTTCTTT. Translation: CASSEFQAFF.

This chain uses TRBV6-9 with TRBJ1-2; unclear D gene. Germline loops: CDR1 MNHGY, CDR2 SVAAGI. The CDR3 contains 14 residues. The V end lost 4 bases, the J end lost 0 bases, and 9 bases lay between the germline ends. The CDR3 DNA sequence: TGTGCCAGCAGTTCTCCAGAAGCTAACTATGGCTACACCTTC. It codes for CASSSPEANYGYTF.

This sequence joins TRBV2 and TRBJ2-5, with D hard to call. Trimming pared 6 bases from V and 2 bases from J, leaving 7 bases between. This CDR3 is built from 12 residues. Germline-derived CDR1 and CDR2 are SNHLY and FYNNEI. The CDR3 DNA reads as TGTGCCAGCAGACAAGAACAAGAGACCCAGTACTTC. This codes for CASRQEQETQYF.

The chain has TRBV3-1 (or the pseudogene TRBV3-2) and TRBJ1-5; D possibly corresponds to TRBD1 (6 bases). Looked up from germline, CDR1 is LGHDT and CDR2 is YNNKEL (reference sequence). This CDR3 is 15 amino acids long. With 1 base removed from V and 3 bases from J, the gap between germline ends came to 10 bases. CDR3 DNA: TGTGCCAGCAGCCAAGGGACAGACCTCAATCAGCCCCAGCATTTT. Its protein is CASSQGTDLNQPQHF.

V gene TRBV7-9 combines with J gene TRBJ1-2; tentative D call: TRBD1 (6 bases). Trimming pared 6 bases from V and 4 bases from J, leaving 15 bases between. Germline CDR1 reads SEHNR; CDR2 reads FQNEAQ (reference sequence). The CDR3 contains 14 residues. The CDR3 is CASSFGGASYGYTF. CDR3 bases: TGTGCCAGCAGTTTCGGGGGCGCCAGCTATGGCTACACCTTC.

The rearrangement links TRBV6-5 to TRBJ2-3; TRBD1 might be the D (6 bases). The V gene's germline CDR1 is MNHEY and CDR2 SVGAGI. Trimming removed 6 bases from V and 2 bases from J, with 12 bases in between. There are 14 residues in the CDR3. CDR3 DNA sequence: TGTGCCAGCAGACGAGAGGGACACACAGATACGCAGTATTTT. Its translation: CASRREGHTDTQYF.

The chain has TRBV5-4 and TRBJ1-4; a possible D gene is TRBD1 (5 bases). Looked up from germline, CDR1 is SGHNT and CDR2 is YYREEE (reference sequence). V gave up 4 bases and J gave up 7 bases, with 11 bases separating them. CDR3 length equals 13 residues. CDR3 amino acids: CASSKGTLEKLFF. In DNA, the CDR3 is TGTGCCAGCAGCAAGGGGACTCTTGAAAAACTGTTTTTT.

The rearrangement uses TRBV5-1 and TRBJ1-5, with TRBD1 matching 9 bases. Germline assignment: CDR1 SGHRS and CDR2 YFSETQ. CDR3 length: 17 residues. V dropped 5 bases and J dropped 5; count of bases not matched to a gene: 14. The CDR3: CASSTQPVGTGYQPQHF. CDR3 nucleotides: TGCGCCAGCAGTACTCAACCGGTTGGGACAGGGTATCAGCCCCAGCATTTT.

The J gene is TRBJ1-2, the V gene TRBV13, with a weak D call TRBD1 (6 bases). V gave up 7 bases and J gave up 5 bases, with 17 bases separating them. Germline values: CDR1 PRHDT, CDR2 FYEKMQ (reference sequence). The CDR3 runs 14 residues. CDR3 coding DNA: TGTGCCAGCAATTCCGACAGGACCGGGTATGGCTACACCTTC. Amino acids: CASNSDRTGYGYTF.

The rearrangement uses TRBV7-9 and TRBJ2-1; a weak D match, TRBD2 (6 bases). Looked up from germline, CDR1 is SEHNR and CDR2 is FQNEAQ (reference sequence). V lost 5 bases to trimming and J lost 0 bases, with 11 bases between them. The CDR3 runs to 15 residues. DNA of the CDR3: TGTGCCAGCAGCCCTCGGGACTTCTCCTACAATGAGCAGTTCTTC. It yields the protein CASSPRDFSYNEQFF.

The chain uses TRBV5-8 and TRBJ2-7, with unresolved D. CDR3 length: 12 residues. Germline CDR1 reads SGHTS; CDR2 reads YDEGEE. V lost 4 bases and J lost 0, with 5 bases in between. CDR3 protein: CASSPTSYEQYF. The CDR3 DNA follows: TGTGCCAGCAGCCCCACCTCCTACGAGCAGTACTTC.

J is TRBJ1-2 and V is TRBV4-2; D gene unclear. The germline V and J ends were trimmed by 1 base and 1 base, with 10 bases remaining between them. CDR1 and CDR2 from the germline V gene are LGHNA and YNFKEQ. The CDR3 totals 15 residues. CDR3 residues: CASSQALDNNYGYTF. For the CDR3, the DNA is TGTGCCAGCAGCCAAGCCCTCGACAATAACTATGGCTACACCTTC.

This chain joins TRBV10-3 and TRBJ1-1; no definite D call. V was cut by 9 bases and J by 5 bases, with 10 bases left in between. Looked up from germline, CDR1 is ENHRY and CDR2 is SYGVKD. This CDR3 spans 11 amino acids. The CDR3 DNA is TGTGCCATTGGAGACCGGACTGAAGCTTTCTTT. It translates to CAIGDRTEAFF.

The chain combines TRBV5-8 with TRBJ1-1; D ambiguous. Germline V lookup: CDR1 SGHTS, CDR2 YDEGEE. With 1 base removed from V and 0 bases from J, the gap between germline ends came to 10 bases. This CDR3 has 15 residues. CDR3 bases: TGTGCCAGCAGCTTGTATCCAGTGATGAACACTGAAGCTTTCTTT. Translation: CASSLYPVMNTEAFF.

Turning to this clone: Different DNA sequences within this sample yield the same CDR3. J is TRBJ2-1 and V is TRBV11-2, with D unclear. V lost 1 base and J lost 4, with 5 bases in between. The CDR3 covers 13 residues. Germline CDR1 is SGHAT and CDR2 is FQNNGV. CDR3 amino acids: CASSLVGYNEQFF. CDR3 nucleotides: TGTGCCAGCAGCTTAGTAGGATACAATGAGCAGTTCTTC.

The CDR3 reads CASSYYPGRGLEAFF. CDR3 sequence (DNA): TGTGCCAGCAGTTACTACCCGGGTAGAGGGCTTGAAGCTTTCTTT. The V call is TRBV6-5, the J call TRBJ1-1; D not resolved. The V gene lost 1 base and the J gene lost 7 bases, with 16 bases spanning the gap. In germline, CDR1 is MNHEY, CDR2 SVGAGI. The CDR3 runs to 15 residues.

The chain is built from TRBV27 and TRBJ1-2; D ambiguous. Trimming took off 3 bases at V and 0 bases at J, with 8 bases between the two ends. The length of the CDR3 is 14 residues. From germline, CDR1 is MNHEY and CDR2 SMNVEV (reference sequence). In DNA form, the CDR3 reads TGTGCCAGCAGTTTTCTCCCAGCTAACTATGGCTACACCTTC. It encodes CASSFLPANYGYTF.

This clone was found a few times. The chain combines TRBV5-4 with TRBJ1-4, with 7 bases matching TRBD1. V lost 0 bases, J lost 0 bases, and 5 bases stayed unmatched. Germline loops: CDR1 SGHNT, CDR2 YYREEE (reference sequence). The CDR3 totals 17 residues. The CDR3 DNA reads TGTGCCAGCAGCTTGGGACAGGGCTTTGCAACTAATGAAAAACTGTTTTTT. Its protein product is CASSLGQGFATNEKLFF.